This TCR beta chain comes out of a study of blood T cell repertoires in COVID-19 (dated by TCRdb to 2018 to 2020). Describing the broader study: The collaborator samples originated in the United States, Italy and Spain and spanned the acute and convalescent phases of COVID-19. The material from the prospective study consisted of cDNA or gDNA derived from T cells, B-cell-depleted T cells, or PBMCs. The dataset comprised deeply sampled blood TCRbeta repertoires from subjects exposed to, actively infected with, or recovered from COVID-19. The repertoires were released in a freely available public database meant as a resource for research on the immune response to SARS-CoV-2. Samples came from the ongoing ImmuneRACE study (first 160 participants) plus 1,254 subjects from 6 global collaborators. The sample metadata nearly always contained a de-identified subject ID, COVID-19 status, age in years and sex. HLA class I and class II types, where available, came from metadata supplied by the sample provider rather than from assay-based typing.

The CDR3 runs 18 residues from the cysteine to the phenylalanine. CDR3 DNA is the only sequence kept; it has 54 bases, read in frame from the first base. Compared with germline, V lacks 7 bases and J lacks 5 bases; bases without a gene match: 21. The germline V gene sets CDR1 to MNHEY and CDR2 to SVGEGT. About this clone: Its antigen target is currently unknown. Per-nucleotide qualities are absent, and no much larger clonotype sits a single base away.

Samples from volunteer blood donors who had recovered from COVID-19 were contributed by a second Seattle source. The collaborating institutions used their own protocols to collect whole blood in K2EDTA tubes. For TCRbeta analysis, collaborators shipped samples in one of three forms: frozen whole blood, isolated PBMCs, or DNA extracted from either of those sample types. TCRbeta CDR3 regions were amplified from genomic DNA using the immunoSEQ Assay, a bias-controlled multiplex PCR. For the original study's pipeline: Within the assay, amplification of reference gene primers was used to estimate how many nucleated cells each sample contained. To quantify the absolute abundance of each unique TCRbeta CDR3 rearrangement, sequence reads were collapsed and filtered. For each sample, productive Simpson clonality was calculated by taking the square root of Simpson's diversity index across productive rearrangements. TCRdb carries this immuneACCESS record with in-frame sequences only. Its versions omit some clonotypes, under half of them owing to an unresolved V gene in the studies checked, with the rest unexplained. V, J and clone size are those of that table, while D and trimming were read from the DNA. Here the sample has 85,000 to 100,000 clones; roughly 80% occur a single time. Nearly 9% of the sample comes from the top ten.

Overall study outcomes, separate from this receptor: Clinical and demographic metadata were provided uncurated, with the amount varying by source and participant.

Sample: peripheral blood. This TCR was recovered from a middle-aged man who had recovered from COVID-19. The sequence is built from TRBV6-2 or TRBV6-3 and TRBJ2-5, with 8 junctional bases fitting TRBD2. The nucleotide sequence is given as TGTGCCAGCACCCCCGAGCCACGACGGGGGGGCTTCTTGGAGACCCAGTACTTC. This gives the protein CASTPEPRRGGFLETQYF.